The 32 T cell receptor beta chains presented below share a single source sample, sequenced in a study of shared clonotypes between healthy human individuals. Repertoires were generated with immunoSEQ multiplex PCR, while TCRdb's copy carries only in-frame clones and drops some. The profile shows roughly 500,000 clones, about 96% of them singletons. The sequencing input was naive CD4+ T cells sorted from blood. Subset indicated: CD45RA+ positively selected. The receptors derive from a woman in her thirties in good health.

The V call is TRBV6-1, the J call TRBJ2-5; D assignment may be TRBD1 or TRBD2 (5 bases each). This CDR3 contains 13 residues. With 2 bases removed from V and 3 bases from J, the gap between germline ends came to 7 bases. Germline V gene sequence: CDR1 MNHNS, CDR2 SASEGT. DNA for the CDR3: TGTGCCAGCAGTGAATGGGGGAAAGAGACCCAGTACTTC. Translation: CASSEWGKETQYF.

The chain employs TRBV10-3 and TRBJ2-3; 8 bases agree with TRBD2. This CDR3 has 16 residues. CDR1 and CDR2 from the germline V gene are ENHRY and SYGVKD. The V gene end was trimmed by 0 bases and the J gene end by 6 bases; junction bases not matched to a gene: 8. CDR3 sequence reads: CAISESPGLGVDTQYF. CDR3 nucleotides: TGTGCCATCAGTGAGTCCCCGGGACTAGGTGTGGATACGCAGTATTTT.

Comment on this clone: Other DNA sequences in the same sample also yield this CDR3. This chain joins TRBV28 and TRBJ2-3; D is undetermined. The germline V and J ends were trimmed by 6 bases and 2 bases, with 3 bases remaining between them. From germline, CDR1 is MDHEN and CDR2 SYDVKM. The CDR3 sequence is 11 residues long. CDR3 loop: CASRTTDTQYF. The DNA for the CDR3 is TGTGCCAGCAGGACCACAGATACGCAGTATTTT.

The genes are TRBV7-9 and TRBJ2-1; 8 nucleotides align to TRBD1. There are 16 residues in the CDR3. V lost 3 bases to trimming and J lost 8 bases; unmatched junction nucleotides: 12. CDR1 is SEHNR and CDR2 is FQNEAQ in the germline V gene (reference sequence). The CDR3 DNA sequence: TGTGCCAGCAGCTTTTTCTCCGGGACAGGCGGGGATGAGCAGTTCTTC. Translating gives CASSFFSGTGGDEQFF.

The chain carries TRBV30 and TRBJ2-7; 9 nucleotides match TRBD1. The germline CDR1 and CDR2 sequences are GTSNPN and SVGIG (reference sequence). Trimming took 0 bases from V and 6 from J; bases not matched to a gene: 3. The CDR3 sequence is 13 residues long. The CDR3 sequence is CAWSVQGAGEQYF. The CDR3 coding sequence is TGTGCCTGGAGTGTACAGGGGGCGGGCGAGCAGTACTTC.

This chain connects TRBV5-1 to TRBJ2-5; D not certain. The CDR3 runs to 14 residues. The germline V and J ends were trimmed by 4 bases and 4 bases, with 14 bases remaining between them. In germline, CDR1 is SGHRS, CDR2 YFSETQ. CDR3 protein: CASSPGLGSETQYF. The CDR3 nucleotides are TGCGCCAGCAGCCCCGGGCTTGGTTCAGAGACCCAGTACTTC. Filled out from reference TRBV5-1 and TRBJ2-5, the complete variable domain reads KAGVTQTPRYLIKTRGQQVTLSCSPISGHRSVSWYQQTPGQGLQFLFEYFSETQRNKGNFPGRFSGRQFSNSRSEMNVSTLELGDSALYLCASSPGLGSETQYFGPGTRLLVL.

V and J are TRBV6-5 and TRBJ2-7; 11 positions match TRBD1. The ends lost 5 bases at V and 9 bases at J; junction bases unmatched: 3. Germline-derived CDR1 and CDR2 are MNHEY and SVGAGI. The CDR3 loop spans 12 amino acids. The DNA for the CDR3 is TGTGCCAGCAGTCCGGGGACAGGGGGGCAGTACTTC. It specifies CASSPGTGGQYF.

V gene TRBV30 combines with J gene TRBJ1-2, with TRBD1 as a possible D gene (5 bases). Deletions cut 0 bases from V and 7 bases from J, with 9 bases between. Germline V gives CDR1 GTSNPN, CDR2 SVGIG (reference sequence). The CDR3 covers 12 residues. This CDR3 is CAWSVNGAGYTF. DNA for the CDR3: TGTGCCTGGAGTGTAAACGGGGCTGGCTACACCTTC.

The rearrangement links TRBV11-1 to TRBJ1-2; D uncertain. The V and J ends lost 1 base and 4 bases respectively, with 7 bases between them. There are 13 residues in the CDR3. The germline gives CDR1 SGHAT, CDR2 FQDESV (reference sequence). This CDR3 reads CASSLGASYGYTF. The CDR3 DNA is TGTGCCAGCAGCTTAGGGGCGTCCTATGGCTACACCTTC.

The chain is built from TRBV7-8 and TRBJ2-7; D is unresolved. CDR1 SGHVS and CDR2 FQNEAQ come from the germline V gene. Deletions cut 1 base from V and 2 bases from J, with 6 bases between. The CDR3 runs to 13 residues. The CDR3, as DNA: TGTGCCAGCAGCTTAGTTCAGGCCTACGAGCAGTACTTC. Protein: CASSLVQAYEQYF.

The J gene is TRBJ2-3, the V gene TRBV5-8; the D is unclear. V lost 4 bases, J lost 4 bases, and 7 bases lay in between. Germline V gene data show CDR1 as SGHTS and CDR2 as YDEGEE. The CDR3 runs 12 residues. CDR3 bases: TGTGCCAGCAGCACCGAGGCAGATACGCAGTATTTT. Translated: CASSTEADTQYF.

The V gene is TRBV2, the J gene TRBJ2-3; D gene uncertain. Trimming left V 7 bases short and J 10 bases short, with 21 bases between. Germline V lookup: CDR1 SNHLY, CDR2 FYNNEI. The CDR3 spans 14 residues. CDR3 sequence reads: CASTANPPGDPQYF. CDR3 DNA sequence: TGTGCCAGCACGGCTAACCCGCCCGGCGATCCGCAGTATTTT.

This chain links TRBV6-4 with TRBJ2-1; D call uncertain. V lost 0 bases and J lost 8, with 8 bases in between. In germline, CDR1 is MRHNA, CDR2 SNTAGT. The CDR3 runs to 13 residues. The CDR3 region has the DNA TGTGCCAGCAGTGACTCGGCCGGGTATGAGCAGTTCTTC. Amino acid sequence: CASSDSAGYEQFF.

The J gene is TRBJ2-7, the V gene TRBV7-2; 10 bases fit TRBD2. Trimming at V came to 6 bases and at J to 3 bases, leaving 11 bases not matched to a gene. The CDR3 spans 16 residues. The V gene's germline CDR1 is SGHTA and CDR2 FQGNSA. The DNA for the CDR3 is TGTGCCAGCAGAAACTCCGGGACTAGCGTTTTCTACGAGCAGTACTTC. This codes for CASRNSGTSVFYEQYF. Full variable domain (outside the CDR3, taken from reference TRBV7-2 and TRBJ2-7): GAGVSQSPSNKVTEKGKDVELRCDPISGHTALYWYRQSLGQGLEFLIYFQGNSAPDKSGLPSDRFSAERTGGSVSTLTIQRTQQEDSAVYLCASRNSGTSVFYEQYFGPGTRLTVT.

This clone is a singleton in its sample. V usage is TRBV6-5 and J usage is TRBJ1-2; no definite D call. CDR1 is MNHEY, CDR2 SVGAGI, per germline. Trimming pared 6 bases from V and 4 bases from J, leaving 15 bases between. The CDR3 loop spans 14 amino acids. The DNA of the CDR3 is TGTGCCAGCAGCTTGGGTACCGTTGGCTATGGCTACACCTTC. As protein: CASSLGTVGYGYTF.

V and J are TRBV5-8 and TRBJ2-2; 8 bases align to TRBD2. Germline loops: CDR1 SGHTS, CDR2 YDEGEE. J was trimmed by 3 bases and V by 0 bases; bases with no gene match: 1. The CDR3 length is 15 residues. Written as DNA, the CDR3 is TGTGCCAGCAGCTTGGTCGGGAGGGACACCGGGGAGCTGTTTTTT. Residues: CASSLVGRDTGELFF.

The chain is built from TRBV28 and TRBJ1-4; D remains unclear. V gave up 5 bases and J gave up 5 bases, with 15 bases separating them. The length of the CDR3 is 15 residues. Germline V lookup: CDR1 MDHEN, CDR2 SYDVKM. The CDR3 loop reads CASSPHSQGNEKLFF. The DNA for the CDR3 is TGTGCCAGCAGTCCCCACAGCCAAGGAAATGAAAAACTGTTTTTT.

The rearrangement links TRBV11-2 to TRBJ2-7; 10 nucleotides align to TRBD2. Trimming at V came to 3 bases and at J to 1 base, leaving 15 bases not matched to a gene. The CDR3 spans 19 residues. Germline V CDR1 and CDR2: SGHAT, FQNNGV. CDR3 region: CASSFRTSGATPMSYEQYF. The CDR3 region has the DNA TGTGCCAGCAGCTTCCGCACTAGCGGGGCCACCCCCATGTCCTACGAGCAGTACTTC.

The V gene is TRBV6-1, the J gene TRBJ1-4; unclear D gene. Trimming removed 3 bases at V and 4 bases at J, with 12 bases between. CDR1 is MNHNS and CDR2 is SASEGT in the germline V gene. The CDR3 totals 15 residues. CDR3 sequence: CASSEVVVINEKLFF. The CDR3, as DNA: TGTGCCAGCAGTGAGGTCGTCGTTATTAATGAAAAACTGTTTTTT.

This clone was counted between two and nine times. The chain joins TRBV28 to TRBJ1-5; D unresolved. The ends were cut back, 10 bases at V and 4 bases at J, with 11 bases in the middle. Germline assignment: CDR1 MDHEN and CDR2 SYDVKM. The CDR3 has 12 amino acids. CDR3 in amino acids: CATSLWNQPQHF. CDR3 in DNA: TGTGCCACCTCATTGTGGAATCAGCCCCAGCATTTT.

As regards this clone: The same CDR3 can be traced to other DNA sequences in this sample. The chain combines TRBV18 with TRBJ2-7; 7 bases agree with TRBD1. The germline gives CDR1 KGHSH, CDR2 LQKENI. Germline trimming cut 6 bases from V and 3 bases from J; bases unmatched to any gene: 8. The CDR3 totals 14 residues. CDR3 nucleotides: TGTGCCAGCTCCACCGGGACAGCGGACTACGAGCAGTACTTC. It specifies CASSTGTADYEQYF.

The J gene is TRBJ1-2, the V gene TRBV6-4; no clear D. Trimming took off 3 bases at V and 2 bases at J, with 7 bases between the two ends. From germline, CDR1 is MRHNA and CDR2 SNTAGT. The CDR3 covers 13 residues. The CDR3 region has the DNA TGTGCCAGCAGTGAATACAGAAACTATGGCTACACCTTC. Its translation: CASSEYRNYGYTF.

The V and J genes are TRBV5-4 and TRBJ2-7, with D perhaps matching TRBD1 (6 bases). CDR1 is SGHNT and CDR2 is YYREEE in the germline V gene (reference sequence). Trimming stripped 4 bases from V and 0 bases from J, with 11 bases between. The CDR3 has 14 amino acids. The CDR3 loop is CASSPTGNSYEQYF. The CDR3 DNA sequence: TGTGCCAGCAGCCCGACAGGCAACTCCTACGAGCAGTACTTC.

The V gene is TRBV12-5, the J gene TRBJ2-1; 11 nucleotides line up with TRBD2. This CDR3 is built from 15 residues. Germline loops: CDR1 LGHNT, CDR2 FRNRAP. V lost 0 bases, J lost 9 bases, and 4 bases stayed unmatched. For the CDR3, the DNA is TGTGCTAGTGGTTTGGTACTAGCGGGAGAACTTGAGCAGTTCTTC. It encodes CASGLVLAGELEQFF.

The chain employs TRBV6-1 and TRBJ1-2; no clear D gene. The CDR3 has 14 amino acids. CDR1 is MNHNS and CDR2 is SASEGT in the germline V gene. V shed 7 bases and J shed 4 bases, with 16 bases lying between them. Written as DNA, the CDR3 is TGTGCCAGCACTTGGAGTGAGGGTGGCTATGGCTACACCTTC. It encodes CASTWSEGGYGYTF.

The genes are TRBV5-5 and TRBJ1-1, with a weak D call TRBD1 (6 bases). Germline V lookup: CDR1 SGHKS, CDR2 YYEKEE (reference sequence). This CDR3 contains 19 residues. V lost 5 bases and J 11 bases, leaving 37 bases between the germline ends. The CDR3 protein is CASSPDRATNTEARLRAFF. The CDR3 DNA reads as TGTGCCAGCAGTCCGGACAGAGCGACGAACACTGAAGCACGCCTGAGGGCTTTCTTT.

The rearrangement links TRBV28 to TRBJ2-1, with 9 bases matching TRBD1. The V and J ends lost 4 bases and 3 bases, in that order; junction bases with no gene match: 7. The CDR3 runs 16 residues. The germline V gene encodes CDR1 MDHEN and CDR2 SYDVKM. CDR3 sequence reads: CASSSPVTGGYNEQFF. CDR3 DNA sequence: TGTGCCAGCAGTTCACCCGTGACAGGGGGCTACAATGAGCAGTTCTTC.

The rearrangement joins TRBV5-1 to TRBJ2-2; 7 nucleotides agree with TRBD1. Germline trimming cut 3 bases from V and 6 bases from J; bases unmatched to any gene: 8. Germline values: CDR1 SGHRS, CDR2 YFSETQ. This CDR3 contains 15 residues. CDR3 sequence: CASSSQGVGPGELFF. The CDR3 DNA reads TGCGCCAGCAGCTCTCAGGGGGTTGGTCCCGGGGAGCTGTTTTTT.

V and J are TRBV15 and TRBJ2-3, with TRBD2 matching over 9 bases. With 1 base clipped from V and 4 bases from J, the junction kept 6 bases outside the gene matches. Germline V lookup: CDR1 LNHNV, CDR2 YYDKDF (reference sequence). The CDR3 totals 16 residues. The CDR3 bases are TGTGCCACCAGCAGAGGTGCGGGAGGGATCGCAGATACGCAGTATTTT. Its translation is CATSRGAGGIADTQYF.

As concerns this clone: This specimen includes other DNA sequences encoding the same CDR3. V usage is TRBV5-1 and J usage is TRBJ2-5; TRBD1 matches at 9 bases. The germline gives CDR1 SGHRS, CDR2 YFSETQ. The CDR3 extends over 14 amino acids. V lost 2 bases, J lost 4 bases, and 3 bases stayed unmatched. The CDR3 loop reads CASSLQGALETQYF. The CDR3 DNA follows: TGCGCCAGCAGCTTACAGGGGGCGTTAGAGACCCAGTACTTC. Based on the CDR3 plus reference TRBV5-1 and TRBJ2-5, the full variable domain is KAGVTQTPRYLIKTRGQQVTLSCSPISGHRSVSWYQQTPGQGLQFLFEYFSETQRNKGNFPGRFSGRQFSNSRSEMNVSTLELGDSALYLCASSLQGALETQYFGPGTRLLVL.

This clone was seen only once. CDR3 DNA sequence: TGCAGCGGCGGGGGTATGTTCGGTGAAAAACTGTTTTTT. This codes for CSGGGMFGEKLFF. V usage is TRBV29-1 and J usage is TRBJ1-4, with a weak D call TRBD1 (5 bases). V was clipped by 7 bases and J by 7 bases, with 16 bases between them. CDR3 length: 13 amino acids. Per the germline V gene, CDR1 is SQVTM and CDR2 is ANQGSEA.

The chain employs TRBV27 and TRBJ2-7; tentative D call: TRBD1 (5 bases). CDR3 length equals 14 residues. Between the trimmed V and J ends, which lost 6 bases and 4 bases, there was a span of 16 bases. Germline V gene sequence: CDR1 MNHEY, CDR2 SMNVEV (reference sequence). DNA of the CDR3: TGTGCCAGCAGGGGTAACAGGTATTCTTACGAGCAGTACTTC. The encoded protein is CASRGNRYSYEQYF.